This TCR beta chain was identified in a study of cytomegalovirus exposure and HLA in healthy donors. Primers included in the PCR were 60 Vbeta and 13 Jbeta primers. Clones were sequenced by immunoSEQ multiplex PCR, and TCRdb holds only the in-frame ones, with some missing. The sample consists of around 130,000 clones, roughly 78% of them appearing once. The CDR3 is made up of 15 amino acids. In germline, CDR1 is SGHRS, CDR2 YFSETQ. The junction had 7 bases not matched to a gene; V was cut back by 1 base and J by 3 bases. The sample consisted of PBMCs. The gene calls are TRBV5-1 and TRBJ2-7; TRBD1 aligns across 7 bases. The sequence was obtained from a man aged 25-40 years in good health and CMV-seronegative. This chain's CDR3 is CASSLRQGLDYEQYF. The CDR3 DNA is TGCGCCAGCAGCTTGAGACAGGGTTTAGACTACGAGCAGTACTTC.